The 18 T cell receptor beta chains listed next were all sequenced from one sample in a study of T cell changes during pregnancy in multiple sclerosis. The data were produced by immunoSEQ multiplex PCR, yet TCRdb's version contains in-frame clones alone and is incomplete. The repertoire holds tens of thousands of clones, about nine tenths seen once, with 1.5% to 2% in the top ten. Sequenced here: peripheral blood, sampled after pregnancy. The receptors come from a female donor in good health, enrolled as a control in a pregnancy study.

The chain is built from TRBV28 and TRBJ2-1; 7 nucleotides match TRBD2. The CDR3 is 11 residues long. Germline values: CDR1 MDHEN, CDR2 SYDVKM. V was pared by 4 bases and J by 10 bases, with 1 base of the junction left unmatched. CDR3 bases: TGTGCCAGCAGTTCCGGGGGGGAGCAGTTCTTC. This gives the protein CASSSGGEQFF.

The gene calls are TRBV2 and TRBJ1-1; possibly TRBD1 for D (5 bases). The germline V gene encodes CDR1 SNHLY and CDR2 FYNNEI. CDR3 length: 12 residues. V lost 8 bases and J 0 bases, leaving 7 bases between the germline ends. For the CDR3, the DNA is TGTGCCAGCGGGGGGATGAACACTGAAGCTTTCTTT. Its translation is CASGGMNTEAFF. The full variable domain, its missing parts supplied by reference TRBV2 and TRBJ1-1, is EPEVTQTPSHQVTQMGQEVILRCVPISNHLYFYWYRQILGQKVEFLVSFYNNEISEKSEIFDDQFSVERPDGSNFTLKIRSTKLEDSAMYFCASGGMNTEAFFGQGTRLTVV.

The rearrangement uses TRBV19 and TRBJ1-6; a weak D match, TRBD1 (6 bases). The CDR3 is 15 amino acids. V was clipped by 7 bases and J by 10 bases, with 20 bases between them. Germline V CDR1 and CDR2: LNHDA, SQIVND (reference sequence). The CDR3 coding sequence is TGTGCCAGTACGAACCGACAGGCAATCTGGTCACCCCTCCACTTT. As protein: CASTNRQAIWSPLHF.

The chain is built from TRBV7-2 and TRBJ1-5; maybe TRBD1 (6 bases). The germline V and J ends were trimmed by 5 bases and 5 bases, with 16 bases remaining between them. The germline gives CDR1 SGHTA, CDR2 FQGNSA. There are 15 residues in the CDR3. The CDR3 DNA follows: TGTGCCAGCAGCCAGGGGACCAATTGGGATCAGCCCCAGCATTTT. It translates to CASSQGTNWDQPQHF.

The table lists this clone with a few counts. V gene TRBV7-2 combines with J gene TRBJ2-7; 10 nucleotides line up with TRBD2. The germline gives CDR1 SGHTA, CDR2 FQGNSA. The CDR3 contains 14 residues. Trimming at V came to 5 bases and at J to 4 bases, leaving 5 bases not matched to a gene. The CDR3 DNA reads TGTGCCAGCAGCCGTAGCGGGGGGAATTACGAGCAGTACTTC. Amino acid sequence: CASSRSGGNYEQYF.

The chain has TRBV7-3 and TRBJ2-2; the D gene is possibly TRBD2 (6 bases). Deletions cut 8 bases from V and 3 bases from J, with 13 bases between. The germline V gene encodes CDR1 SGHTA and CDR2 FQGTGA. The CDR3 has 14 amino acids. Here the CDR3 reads CASSLSGYTGELFF. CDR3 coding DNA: TGTGCCAGCTCCCTTAGCGGATACACCGGGGAGCTGTTTTTT.

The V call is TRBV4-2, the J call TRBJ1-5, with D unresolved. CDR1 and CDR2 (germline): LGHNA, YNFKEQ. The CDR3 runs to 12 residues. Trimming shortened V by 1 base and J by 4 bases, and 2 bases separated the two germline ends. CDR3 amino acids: CASSQANQPQHF. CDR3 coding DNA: TGTGCCAGCAGCCAAGCGAATCAGCCCCAGCATTTT.

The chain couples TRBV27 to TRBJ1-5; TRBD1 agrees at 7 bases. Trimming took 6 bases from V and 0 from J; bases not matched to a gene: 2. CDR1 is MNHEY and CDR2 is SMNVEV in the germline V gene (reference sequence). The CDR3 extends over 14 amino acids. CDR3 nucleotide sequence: TGTGCCAGCAGCAGGGGGTATAGCAATCAGCCCCAGCATTTT. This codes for CASSRGYSNQPQHF.

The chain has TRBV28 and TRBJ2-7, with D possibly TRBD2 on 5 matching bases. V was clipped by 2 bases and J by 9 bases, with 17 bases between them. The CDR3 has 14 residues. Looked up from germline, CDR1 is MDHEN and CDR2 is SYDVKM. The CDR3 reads CASSLQTINQGQYF. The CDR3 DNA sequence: TGTGCCAGCAGTTTACAGACTATCAATCAAGGGCAGTACTTC.

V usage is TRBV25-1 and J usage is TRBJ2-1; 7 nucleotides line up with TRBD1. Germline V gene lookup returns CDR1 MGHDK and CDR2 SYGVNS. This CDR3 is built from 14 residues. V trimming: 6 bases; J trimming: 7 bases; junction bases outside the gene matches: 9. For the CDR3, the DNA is TGTGCCAGCAGAGGACAGGAGCGGAAAAATGAGCAGTTCTTC. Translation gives CASRGQERKNEQFF.

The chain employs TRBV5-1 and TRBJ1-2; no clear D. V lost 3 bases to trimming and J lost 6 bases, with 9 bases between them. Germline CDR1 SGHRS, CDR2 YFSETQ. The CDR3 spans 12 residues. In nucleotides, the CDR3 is TGCGCCAGCAGCTCCCTAGGCGATGGCTACACCTTC. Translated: CASSSLGDGYTF.

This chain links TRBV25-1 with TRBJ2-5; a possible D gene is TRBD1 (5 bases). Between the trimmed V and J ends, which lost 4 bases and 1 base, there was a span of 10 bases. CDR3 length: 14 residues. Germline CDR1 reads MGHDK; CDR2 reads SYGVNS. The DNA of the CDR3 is TGTGCCAGCAGTGGTGGGGCCCTCCAAGAGACCCAGTACTTC. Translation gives CASSGGALQETQYF.

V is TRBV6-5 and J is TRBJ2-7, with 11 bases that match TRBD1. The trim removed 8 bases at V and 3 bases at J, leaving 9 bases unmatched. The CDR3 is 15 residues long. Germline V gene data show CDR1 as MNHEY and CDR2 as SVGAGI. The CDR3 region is CASGLSGQGGYEQYF. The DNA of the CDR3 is TGTGCCAGCGGGTTATCGGGACAGGGGGGCTACGAGCAGTACTTC.

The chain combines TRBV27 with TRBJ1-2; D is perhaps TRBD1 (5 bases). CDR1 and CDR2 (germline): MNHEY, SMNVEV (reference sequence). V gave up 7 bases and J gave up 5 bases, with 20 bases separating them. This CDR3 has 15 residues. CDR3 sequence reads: CASTVTGTAGYGYTF. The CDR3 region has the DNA TGTGCCAGCACAGTCACCGGGACTGCGGGTTATGGCTACACCTTC.

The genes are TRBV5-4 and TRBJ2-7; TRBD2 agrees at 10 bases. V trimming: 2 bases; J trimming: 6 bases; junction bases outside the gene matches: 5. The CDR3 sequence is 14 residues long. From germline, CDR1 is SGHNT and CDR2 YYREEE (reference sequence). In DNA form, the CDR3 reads TGTGCCAGCAGCTTTGAGCGGGGGGGCGGCGAGCAGTACTTC. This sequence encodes CASSFERGGGEQYF.

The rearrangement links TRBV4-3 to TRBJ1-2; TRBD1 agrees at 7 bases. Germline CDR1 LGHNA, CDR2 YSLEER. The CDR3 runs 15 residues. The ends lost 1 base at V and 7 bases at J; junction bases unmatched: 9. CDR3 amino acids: CASSQVRGQTGGYTF. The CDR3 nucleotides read TGCGCCAGCAGCCAAGTGAGGGGGCAAACGGGTGGCTACACCTTC.

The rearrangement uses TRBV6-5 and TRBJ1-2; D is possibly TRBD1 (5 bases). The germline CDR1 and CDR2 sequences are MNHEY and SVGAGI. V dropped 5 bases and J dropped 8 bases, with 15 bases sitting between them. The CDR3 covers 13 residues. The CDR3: CASSPSGFRGYTF. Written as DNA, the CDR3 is TGTGCCAGCAGTCCCTCAGGGTTCCGAGGCTACACCTTC.

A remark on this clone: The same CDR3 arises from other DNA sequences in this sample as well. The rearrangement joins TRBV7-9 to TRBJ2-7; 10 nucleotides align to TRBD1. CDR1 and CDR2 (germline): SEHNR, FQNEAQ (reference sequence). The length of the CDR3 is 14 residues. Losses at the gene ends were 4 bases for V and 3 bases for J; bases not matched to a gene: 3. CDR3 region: CASSSRDRGYEQYF. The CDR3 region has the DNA TGTGCCAGCAGCTCCCGGGACAGGGGCTACGAGCAGTACTTC. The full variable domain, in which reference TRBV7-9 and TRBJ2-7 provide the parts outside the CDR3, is DTGVSQNPRHKITKRGQNVTFRCDPISEHNRLYWYRQTLGQGPEFLTYFQNEAQLEKSRLLSDRFSAERPKGSFSTLEIQRTEQGDSAMYLCASSSRDRGYEQYFGPGTRLTVT.